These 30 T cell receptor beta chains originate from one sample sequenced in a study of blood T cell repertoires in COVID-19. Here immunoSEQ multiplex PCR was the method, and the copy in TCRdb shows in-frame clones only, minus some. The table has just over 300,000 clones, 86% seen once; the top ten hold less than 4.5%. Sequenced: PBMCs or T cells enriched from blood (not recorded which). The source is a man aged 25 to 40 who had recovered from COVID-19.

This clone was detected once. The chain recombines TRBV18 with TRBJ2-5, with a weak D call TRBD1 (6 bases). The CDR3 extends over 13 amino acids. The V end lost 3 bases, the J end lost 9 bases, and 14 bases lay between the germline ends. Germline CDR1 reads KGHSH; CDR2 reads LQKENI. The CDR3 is CASSPSQGKAQYF. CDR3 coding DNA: TGTGCCAGCTCACCCTCCCAGGGGAAGGCCCAGTACTTC.

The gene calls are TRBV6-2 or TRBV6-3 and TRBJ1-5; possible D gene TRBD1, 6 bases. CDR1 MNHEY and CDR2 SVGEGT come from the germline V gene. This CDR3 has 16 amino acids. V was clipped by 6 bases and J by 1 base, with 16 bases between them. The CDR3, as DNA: TGTGCCAGCAGCCCTCTATGGGACACCAGCAATCAGCCCCAGCATTTT. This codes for CASSPLWDTSNQPQHF.

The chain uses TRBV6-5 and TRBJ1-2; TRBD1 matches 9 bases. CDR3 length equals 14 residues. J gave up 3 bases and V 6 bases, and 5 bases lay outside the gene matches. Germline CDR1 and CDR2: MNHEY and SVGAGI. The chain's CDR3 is CASSRQGDDYGYTF. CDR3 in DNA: TGTGCCAGCAGCAGACAGGGGGACGACTATGGCTACACCTTC.

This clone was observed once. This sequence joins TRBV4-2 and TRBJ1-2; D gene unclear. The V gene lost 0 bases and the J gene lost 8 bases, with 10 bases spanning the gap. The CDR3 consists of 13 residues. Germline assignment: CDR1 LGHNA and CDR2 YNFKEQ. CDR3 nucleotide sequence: TGTGCCAGCAGCCAAGAGGTCAACTGGGGCTACACCTTC. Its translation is CASSQEVNWGYTF.

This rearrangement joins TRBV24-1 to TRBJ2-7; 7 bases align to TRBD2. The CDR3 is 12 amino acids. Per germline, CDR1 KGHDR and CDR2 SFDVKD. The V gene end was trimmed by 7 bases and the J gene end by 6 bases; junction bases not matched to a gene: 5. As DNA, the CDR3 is TGTGCCACCAGCGGGACGGGGGGCGAGCAGTACTTC. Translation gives CATSGTGGEQYF.

The DNA for the CDR3 is TGTGCCAGCAGCTTCGTGACAGGCATGAACACTGAAGCTTTCTTT. The encoded protein is CASSFVTGMNTEAFF. The chain combines TRBV7-9 with TRBJ1-1; tentative D call: TRBD1 (6 bases). The V end lost 3 bases, the J end lost 0 bases, and 11 bases lay between the germline ends. The CDR3 loop spans 15 amino acids. CDR1 SEHNR and CDR2 FQNEAQ come from the germline V gene (reference sequence).

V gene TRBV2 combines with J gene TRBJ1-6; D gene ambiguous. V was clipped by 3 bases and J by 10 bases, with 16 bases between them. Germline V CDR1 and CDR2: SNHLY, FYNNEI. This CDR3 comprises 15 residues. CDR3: CASSDGVGQGSPLHF. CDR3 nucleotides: TGTGCCAGCAGTGACGGGGTAGGGCAAGGGTCACCCCTCCACTTT. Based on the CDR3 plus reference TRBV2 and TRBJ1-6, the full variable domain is EPEVTQTPSHQVTQMGQEVILRCVPISNHLYFYWYRQILGQKVEFLVSFYNNEISEKSEIFDDQFSVERPDGSNFTLKIRSTKLEDSAMYFCASSDGVGQGSPLHFGNGTRLTVT.

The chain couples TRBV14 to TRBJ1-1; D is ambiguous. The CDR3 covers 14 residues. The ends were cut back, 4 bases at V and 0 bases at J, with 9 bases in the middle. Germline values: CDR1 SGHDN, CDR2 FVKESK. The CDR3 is CASSLAGVNTEAFF. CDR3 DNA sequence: TGTGCCAGCAGCCTCGCCGGGGTGAACACTGAAGCTTTCTTT.

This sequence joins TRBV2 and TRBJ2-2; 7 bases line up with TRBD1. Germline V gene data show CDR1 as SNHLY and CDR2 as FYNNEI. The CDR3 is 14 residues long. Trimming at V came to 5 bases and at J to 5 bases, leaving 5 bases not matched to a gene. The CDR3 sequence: CASSRDSITGELFF. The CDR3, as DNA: TGTGCCAGCAGTCGGGACAGCATAACCGGGGAGCTGTTTTTT.

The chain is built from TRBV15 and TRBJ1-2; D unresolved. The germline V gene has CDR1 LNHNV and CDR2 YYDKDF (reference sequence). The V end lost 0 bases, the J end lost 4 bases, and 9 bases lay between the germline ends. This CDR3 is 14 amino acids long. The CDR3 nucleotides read TGTGCCACCAGCAGAGATAGCCATTCCTATGGCTACACCTTC. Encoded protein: CATSRDSHSYGYTF.

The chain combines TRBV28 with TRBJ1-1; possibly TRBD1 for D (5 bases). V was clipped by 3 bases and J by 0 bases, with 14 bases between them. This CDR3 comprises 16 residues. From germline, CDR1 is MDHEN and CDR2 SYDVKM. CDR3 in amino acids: CASSFSQGLMNTEAFF. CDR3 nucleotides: TGTGCCAGCAGTTTTTCGCAGGGATTGATGAACACTGAAGCTTTCTTT.

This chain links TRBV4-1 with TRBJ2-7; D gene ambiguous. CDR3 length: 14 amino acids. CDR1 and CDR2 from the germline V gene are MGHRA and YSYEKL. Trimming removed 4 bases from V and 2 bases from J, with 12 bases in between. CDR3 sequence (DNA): TGCGCCAGCAGCCCAATAGTACTTGCCTACGAGCAGTACTTC. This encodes CASSPIVLAYEQYF.

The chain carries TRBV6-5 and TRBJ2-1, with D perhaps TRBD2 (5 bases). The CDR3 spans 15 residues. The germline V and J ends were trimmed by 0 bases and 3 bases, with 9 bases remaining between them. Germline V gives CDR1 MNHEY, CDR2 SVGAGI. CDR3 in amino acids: CASSYSYGLYNEQFF. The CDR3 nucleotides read TGTGCCAGCAGTTACTCATACGGACTCTACAATGAGCAGTTCTTC.

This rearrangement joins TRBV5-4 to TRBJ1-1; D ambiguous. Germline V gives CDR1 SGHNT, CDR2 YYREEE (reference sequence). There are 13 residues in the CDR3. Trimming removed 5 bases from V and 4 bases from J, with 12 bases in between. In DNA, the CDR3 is TGTGCCAGCAGATCCGGGAAGGGCACTGAAGCTTTCTTT. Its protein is CASRSGKGTEAFF.

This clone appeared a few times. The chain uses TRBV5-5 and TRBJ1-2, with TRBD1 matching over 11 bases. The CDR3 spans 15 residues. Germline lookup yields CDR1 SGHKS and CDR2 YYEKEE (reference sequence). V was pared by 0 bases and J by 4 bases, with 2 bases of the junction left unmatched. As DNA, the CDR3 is TGTGCCAGCAGCTTGGTGGACAGGGGGCCCTATGGCTACACCTTC. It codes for CASSLVDRGPYGYTF. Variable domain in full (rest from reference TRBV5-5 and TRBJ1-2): DAGVTQSPTHLIKTRGQQVTLRCSPISGHKSVSWYQQVLGQGPQFIFQYYEKEERGRGNFPDRFSARQFPNYSSELNVNALLLGDSALYLCASSLVDRGPYGYTFGSGTRLTVV.

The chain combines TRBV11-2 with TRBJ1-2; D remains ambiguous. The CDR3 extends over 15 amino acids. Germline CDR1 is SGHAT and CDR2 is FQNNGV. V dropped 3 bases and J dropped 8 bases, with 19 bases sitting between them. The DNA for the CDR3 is TGTGCCAGCAGCTTGCTACCGGACCCCGGAGGCGGCTACACCTTC. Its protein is CASSLLPDPGGGYTF.

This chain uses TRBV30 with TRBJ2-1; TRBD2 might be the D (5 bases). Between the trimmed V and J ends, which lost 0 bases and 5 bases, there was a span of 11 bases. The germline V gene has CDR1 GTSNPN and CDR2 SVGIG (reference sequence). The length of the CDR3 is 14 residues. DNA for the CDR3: TGTGCCTGGAGTGTCTGGCGGGCGGACAATGAGCAGTTCTTC. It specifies CAWSVWRADNEQFF. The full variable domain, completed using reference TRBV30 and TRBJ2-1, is SQTIHQWPATLVQPVGSPLSLECTVEGTSNPNLYWYRQAAGRGLQLLFYSVGIGQISSEVPQNLSASRPQDRQFILSSKKLLLSDSGFYLCAWSVWRADNEQFFGPGTRLTVL.

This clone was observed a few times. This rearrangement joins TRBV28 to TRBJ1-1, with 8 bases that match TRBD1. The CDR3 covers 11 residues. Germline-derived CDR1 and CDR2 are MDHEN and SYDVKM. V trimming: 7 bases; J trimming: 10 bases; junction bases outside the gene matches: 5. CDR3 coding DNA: TGTGCCAGCACCCCCGGACAGGGAGCTTTCTTT. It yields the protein CASTPGQGAFF.

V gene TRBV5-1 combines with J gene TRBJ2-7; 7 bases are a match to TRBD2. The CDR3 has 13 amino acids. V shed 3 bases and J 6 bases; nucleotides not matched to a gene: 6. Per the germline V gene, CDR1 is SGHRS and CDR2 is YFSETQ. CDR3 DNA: TGCGCCAGCAGCTCTGGCGGGGGTGGCGAGCAGTACTTC. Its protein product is CASSSGGGGEQYF.

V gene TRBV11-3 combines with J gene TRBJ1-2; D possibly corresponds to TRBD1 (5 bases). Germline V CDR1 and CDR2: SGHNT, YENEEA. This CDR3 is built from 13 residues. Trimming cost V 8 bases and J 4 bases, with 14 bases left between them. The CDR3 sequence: CASQRTGIYGYTF. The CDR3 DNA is TGTGCCAGCCAAAGAACAGGAATCTATGGCTACACCTTC.

The CDR3 bases are TGTGCCAGCAGCTCGTCCTCCAGGGGTATTGATGAAAAACTGTTTTTT. It encodes CASSSSSRGIDEKLFF. V gene TRBV5-5 combines with J gene TRBJ1-4; D is perhaps TRBD1 (6 bases). V lost 3 bases and J 6 bases, leaving 18 bases between the germline ends. This CDR3 is 16 amino acids long. Germline CDR1 reads SGHKS; CDR2 reads YYEKEE (reference sequence). The whole variable domain, remainder taken from reference TRBV5-5 and TRBJ1-4, is DAGVTQSPTHLIKTRGQQVTLRCSPISGHKSVSWYQQVLGQGPQFIFQYYEKEERGRGNFPDRFSARQFPNYSSELNVNALLLGDSALYLCASSSSSRGIDEKLFFGSGTQLSVL.

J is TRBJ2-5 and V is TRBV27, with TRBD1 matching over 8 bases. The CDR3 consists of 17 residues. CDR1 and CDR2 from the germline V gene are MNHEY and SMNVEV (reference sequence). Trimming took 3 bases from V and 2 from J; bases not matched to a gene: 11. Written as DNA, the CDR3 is TGTGCCAGCAGTTTTCACGGACAGGGAAGGGTACAAGAGACCCAGTACTTC. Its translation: CASSFHGQGRVQETQYF.

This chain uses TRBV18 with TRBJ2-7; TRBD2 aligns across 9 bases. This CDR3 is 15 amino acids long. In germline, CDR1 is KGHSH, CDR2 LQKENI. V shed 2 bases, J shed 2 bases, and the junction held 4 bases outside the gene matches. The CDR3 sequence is CASSPDAGGPYEQYF. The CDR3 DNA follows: TGTGCCAGCTCACCAGATGCGGGAGGGCCCTACGAGCAGTACTTC.

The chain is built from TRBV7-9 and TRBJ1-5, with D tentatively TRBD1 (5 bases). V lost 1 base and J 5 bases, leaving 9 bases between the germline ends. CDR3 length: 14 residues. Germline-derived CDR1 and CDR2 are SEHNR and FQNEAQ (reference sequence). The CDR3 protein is CASSLVGEDQPQHF. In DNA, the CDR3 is TGTGCCAGCAGCTTAGTAGGGGAGGATCAGCCCCAGCATTTT.

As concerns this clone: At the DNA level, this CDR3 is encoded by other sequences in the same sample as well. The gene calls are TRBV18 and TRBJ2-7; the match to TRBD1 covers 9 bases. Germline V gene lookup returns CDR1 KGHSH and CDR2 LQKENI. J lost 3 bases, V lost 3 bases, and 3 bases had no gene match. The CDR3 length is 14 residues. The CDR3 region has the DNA TGTGCCAGCTCACCCTCGACAGGGGGCTACGAGCAGTACTTC. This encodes CASSPSTGGYEQYF.

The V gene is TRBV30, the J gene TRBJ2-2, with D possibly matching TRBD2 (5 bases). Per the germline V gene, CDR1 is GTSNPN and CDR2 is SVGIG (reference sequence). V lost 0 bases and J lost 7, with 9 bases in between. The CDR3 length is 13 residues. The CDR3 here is CAWSVRGIGELFF. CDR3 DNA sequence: TGTGCCTGGAGTGTACGGGGAATCGGGGAGCTGTTTTTT.

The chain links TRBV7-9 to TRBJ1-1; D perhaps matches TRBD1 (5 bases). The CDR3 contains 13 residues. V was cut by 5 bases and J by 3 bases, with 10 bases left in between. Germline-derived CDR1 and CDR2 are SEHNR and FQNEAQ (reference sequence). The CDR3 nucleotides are TGTGCCAGCAGCCCTATGGGGCACACTGAAGCTTTCTTT. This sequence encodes CASSPMGHTEAFF.

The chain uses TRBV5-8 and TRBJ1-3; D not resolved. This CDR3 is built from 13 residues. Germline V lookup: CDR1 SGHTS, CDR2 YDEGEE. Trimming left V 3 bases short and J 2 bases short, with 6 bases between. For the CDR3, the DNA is TGTGCCAGCAGCTCCGCGGCTGGAAACACCATATATTTT. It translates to CASSSAAGNTIYF.

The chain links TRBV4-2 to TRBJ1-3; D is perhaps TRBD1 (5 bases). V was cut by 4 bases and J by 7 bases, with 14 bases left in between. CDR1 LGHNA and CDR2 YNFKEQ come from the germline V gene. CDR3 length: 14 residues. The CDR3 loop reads CASSLAGPGNTIYF. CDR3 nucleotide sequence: TGTGCCAGCAGCCTAGCGGGCCCAGGGAACACCATATATTTT.

CDR3 sequence reads: CSASPRGLGKTQYF. The CDR3 DNA reads TGCAGTGCTAGTCCCCGGGGTCTGGGGAAGACCCAGTACTTC. The chain couples TRBV20-1 to TRBJ2-5, with D possibly matching TRBD2 (5 bases). This CDR3 spans 14 amino acids. Germline V CDR1 and CDR2: DFQATT, SNEGSKA (reference sequence). V was clipped by 3 bases and J by 6 bases, with 17 bases between them.